Each of the 22 T cell receptor beta chains below was sequenced from the same sample in a study of CD8+CD57+ T cells in acquired aplastic anemia. Profiling of TCR beta VDJ combinations and CDR3 sequences used genomic DNA as template. TCRdb redid the calling of the reads with MiXCR, one entry per CDR3 protein. The table shows some 180,000 distinct CDR3 sequences, with around 60% occurring only once. An expansion of CD8+CD57+ cells by flow cytometry had been shown in patients chosen for sequencing. Input material: sorted CD4+, CD8+, or CD8+CD57+ T cells (not recorded which) from PBMCs. These receptor sequences come from a human donor with aplastic anemia.

There are a few counts of this clonotype. The genes are TRBV28 and TRBJ1-2; 7 bases are shared with TRBD1. The CDR3 extends over 15 amino acids. In germline, CDR1 is MDHEN, CDR2 SYDVKM. The V and J ends lost 2 bases and 4 bases, in that order; junction bases with no gene match: 7. The CDR3 nucleotides read TGTGCCAGCAGTTTAGGTTTAGGGGACAGCTATGGCTACACCTTC. Protein sequence: CASSLGLGDSYGYTF.

The rearrangement links TRBV20-1 to TRBJ2-7; D is uncertain. Germline CDR1 and CDR2: DFQATT and SNEGSKA (reference sequence). Trimming took off 2 bases at V and 3 bases at J, with 11 bases between the two ends. This CDR3 is 13 amino acids long. In DNA, the CDR3 is TGCAGTGCTAGACACAGAAGCTTCTACGAGCAGTACTTC. Its translation is CSARHRSFYEQYF.

In this sample, this clonotype turned up many times. The CDR3 DNA is TGTGCCAGCAGCTTGGTTTTAGGACAGGGGCGCTACGAGCAGTACTTC. As protein: CASSLVLGQGRYEQYF. The rearrangement uses TRBV5-6 and TRBJ2-7, with 9 bases lining up with TRBD1. This CDR3 is 16 amino acids long. With 0 bases clipped from V and 3 bases from J, the junction kept 7 bases outside the gene matches. CDR1 is SGHDT, CDR2 YYEEEE, per germline.

Regarding this clonotype: Possible read error: a much larger clone is one base away. The rearrangement links TRBV5-1 to TRBJ1-1; 9 nucleotides align to TRBD1. The CDR3 spans 14 residues. The germline V gene encodes CDR1 SGHRS and CDR2 YFSETQ. The CDR3 DNA follows: TGTGCCGGCAGCTCGACAGGGGGTGGTACTGAAGCTTTCTTT. Amino acids: CAGSSTGGGTEAFF.

The rearrangement uses TRBV10-1 and TRBJ1-4; D is possibly TRBD1 (5 bases). Germline V gene data show CDR1 as WNHNN and CDR2 as SYGVQD (reference sequence). The ends were cut back, 9 bases at V and 8 bases at J, with 10 bases in the middle. This CDR3 is 11 amino acids long. The CDR3 DNA follows: TGCGCCAGGAGGGGTCGAGAAAAACTGTTTTTT. Its translation is CARRGREKLFF.

The rearrangement uses TRBV10-3 and TRBJ2-1; 7 bases fit TRBD1. The CDR3 is made up of 15 amino acids. Per the germline V gene, CDR1 is ENHRY and CDR2 is SYGVKD. The V and J ends lost 6 bases and 0 bases, in that order; junction bases with no gene match: 5. The CDR3 DNA is TGTGCCATCAGAGATTGGGACAGCTCCTACAATGAGCAGTTCTTC. This translates into CAIRDWDSSYNEQFF.

This clonotype came up many times. This may arise from a read error, as a much more abundant clone is one base away. This chain uses TRBV2 with TRBJ2-7, with 12 bases fitting TRBD1. Germline CDR1 is SNHLY and CDR2 is FYNNEI. This CDR3 spans 13 amino acids. The CDR3, as DNA: TGTGCCAGCCGGGACAGGGGGCTCTACGAGCGGTACTTC. It translates to CASRDRGLYERYF. Full variable domain (outside the CDR3, taken from reference TRBV2 and TRBJ2-7): EPEVTQTPSHQVTQMGQEVILRCVPISNHLYFYWYRQILGQKVEFLVSFYNNEISEKSEIFDDQFSVERPDGSNFTLKIRSTKLEDSAMYFCASRDRGLYERYFGPGTRLTVT.

This clonotype has ten or more counts. The genes are TRBV10-3 and TRBJ1-4; maybe TRBD1 (5 bases). The CDR3 is 14 amino acids. V was cut by 2 bases and J by 8 bases, with 12 bases left in between. The V gene's germline CDR1 is ENHRY and CDR2 SYGVKD. The chain's CDR3 is CAISEAQGYEKLFF. The CDR3, as DNA: TGTGCCATCAGTGAGGCTCAGGGATACGAAAAACTGTTTTTT.

This clonotype was seen repeatedly, ten times or more. CDR3 sequence: CASSDRTSGGSRETQYF. The CDR3 DNA sequence: TGTGCCAGCAGCGATCGGACTAGCGGGGGGTCGAGGGAGACCCAGTACTTC. This chain joins TRBV11-2 and TRBJ2-5; 14 bases align to TRBD2. Germline values: CDR1 SGHAT, CDR2 FQNNGV. CDR3 length equals 17 residues. V gave up 5 bases and J gave up 5 bases; unmatched junction bases: 10.

The chain joins TRBV2 to TRBJ2-2; 10 bases align to TRBD1. With V trimmed by 7 bases and J by 7 bases, 6 bases remained unmatched. This CDR3 comprises 14 residues. Germline V lookup: CDR1 SNHLY, CDR2 FYNNEI. CDR3 nucleotides: TGTGCCAGCAATATGGACAGGGGGTACGGGGAGCTGTTTTTT. Protein product: CASNMDRGYGELFF.

The chain carries TRBV29-1 and TRBJ2-2, with D unresolved. The CDR3 consists of 12 residues. The V end lost 4 bases, the J end lost 5 bases, and 8 bases lay between the germline ends. The germline V gene encodes CDR1 SQVTM and CDR2 ANQGSEA. The CDR3 bases are TGCAGCGTTGTCGTGGGTACCGGGGAGCTGTTTTTT. This sequence encodes CSVVVGTGELFF.

This clonotype was counted a few times. The V gene is TRBV10-3, the J gene TRBJ1-6; D is perhaps TRBD1 (5 bases). CDR3 length equals 13 residues. Trimming removed 4 bases from V and 7 bases from J, with 8 bases in between. Germline V gene data show CDR1 as ENHRY and CDR2 as SYGVKD. CDR3 bases: TGTGCCATCAGTGGAAGGGGAAATTCACCCCTCCACTTT. Residues: CAISGRGNSPLHF.

The chain recombines TRBV20-1 with TRBJ1-2; the D gene is possibly TRBD1 (6 bases). V shed 1 base and J shed 2 bases, with 11 bases lying between them. The CDR3 totals 14 residues. Germline assignment: CDR1 DFQATT and CDR2 SNEGSKA (reference sequence). CDR3 amino acids: CSARVFQGNYGYTF. CDR3 coding DNA: TGCAGTGCTAGAGTCTTTCAGGGGAACTATGGCTACACCTTC.

This clonotype has a handful of counts. The rearrangement uses TRBV5-4 and TRBJ2-3; D possibly corresponds to TRBD1 (6 bases). The germline CDR1 and CDR2 sequences are SGHNT and YYREEE (reference sequence). Trimming removed 9 bases at V and 3 bases at J, with 23 bases between. CDR3 length: 16 amino acids. The CDR3 DNA follows: TGTGCCACCCTTCCTTGGGGTCTCACAGGGACAGATACGCAGTATTTT. It translates to CATLPWGLTGTDTQYF.

This clonotype appeared many times. V usage is TRBV19 and J usage is TRBJ1-1, with a weak D call TRBD1 (6 bases). This CDR3 is 14 amino acids long. Trimming shortened V by 4 bases and J by 3 bases, and 12 bases separated the two germline ends. In germline, CDR1 is LNHDA, CDR2 SQIVND (reference sequence). The chain's CDR3 is CASSTPSGDTEAFF. CDR3 DNA sequence: TGTGCCAGTAGTACACCCTCAGGGGACACTGAAGCTTTCTTT.

The V gene is TRBV11-3, the J gene TRBJ2-7; D unclear. Trimming cost V 2 bases and J 0 bases, with 5 bases left between them. The CDR3 runs 13 residues. Germline lookup yields CDR1 SGHNT and CDR2 YENEEA. Written as DNA, the CDR3 is TGTGCCAGCAGCTTAACACTCTCCTACGAGCAGTACTTC. This codes for CASSLTLSYEQYF.

The chain recombines TRBV7-2 with TRBJ1-1; D may be TRBD1 (6 bases). The germline CDR1 and CDR2 sequences are SGHTA and FQGNSA. The CDR3 sequence is 13 residues long. With 4 bases removed from V and 7 bases from J, the gap between germline ends came to 13 bases. The chain's CDR3 is CASSSLGANEAFF. The DNA for the CDR3 is TGTGCCAGCAGCTCGTTGGGGGCGAATGAAGCTTTCTTT.

This clonotype was recorded once. The chain carries TRBV5-1 and TRBJ2-7; TRBD1 agrees at 11 bases. V lost 6 bases, J lost 7 bases, and 9 bases stayed unmatched. CDR3 length: 14 amino acids. Looked up from germline, CDR1 is SGHRS and CDR2 is YFSETQ. CDR3 coding DNA: TGCGCCAGCACCTCCGGGACAGGGGGGGAGGAGCAGTACTTC. Its protein is CASTSGTGGEEQYF. Combining the CDR3 with reference TRBV5-1 and TRBJ2-7 gives the whole variable domain KAGVTQTPRYLIKTRGQQVTLSCSPISGHRSVSWYQQTPGQGLQFLFEYFSETQRNKGNFPGRFSGRQFSNSRSEMNVSTLELGDSALYLCASTSGTGGEEQYFGPGTRLTVT.

The V gene is TRBV24-1, the J gene TRBJ1-4, with no clear D. CDR3 size: 13 residues. V shed 4 bases and J shed 8 bases, with 10 bases lying between them. The germline CDR1 and CDR2 sequences are KGHDR and SFDVKD. The CDR3 here is CATSDITSEKLFF. CDR3 DNA sequence: TGTGCCACCAGTGACATTACATCGGAAAAACTGTTTTTT.

The chain combines TRBV7-8 with TRBJ2-3; 7 bases are a match to TRBD2. With V trimmed by 3 bases and J by 0 bases, 9 bases remained unmatched. CDR3 length: 17 amino acids. The germline CDR1 and CDR2 sequences are SGHVS and FQNEAQ. The CDR3 nucleotides are TGTGCCAGCAGCTTCTCTTGGGGGGGGGGAAGCACAGATACGCAGTATTTT. Its translation: CASSFSWGGGSTDTQYF. Filled out from reference TRBV7-8 and TRBJ2-3, the complete variable domain reads GAGVSQSPRYKVAKRGQDVALRCDPISGHVSLFWYQQALGQGPEFLTYFQNEAQLDKSGLPSDRFFAERPEGSVSTLKIQRTQQEDSAVYLCASSFSWGGGSTDTQYFGPGTRLTVL.

This clonotype was detected a few times. The junction differs from germline at one of its ends, possibly a read error. The chain combines TRBV4-1 with TRBJ1-6, with 8 bases matching TRBD1. The CDR3 covers 14 residues. CDR1 is MGHRA, CDR2 YSYEKL, per germline. Here the CDR3 DNA reads TGTGCCAGCAGCCCTAGGACAGGGCACTCACCCCTCCACTTT. It codes for CASSPRTGHSPLHF.

This clonotype was seen many times. The chain recombines TRBV29-1 with TRBJ1-2; 7 positions match TRBD1. This CDR3 region has 13 residues. Germline V lookup: CDR1 SQVTM, CDR2 ANQGSEA. V dropped 6 bases and J dropped 0; count of bases not matched to a gene: 4. In nucleotides, the CDR3 is TGCAGCGTCCGGACAGGAACTAACTATGGCTACACCTTC. The encoded protein is CSVRTGTNYGYTF.